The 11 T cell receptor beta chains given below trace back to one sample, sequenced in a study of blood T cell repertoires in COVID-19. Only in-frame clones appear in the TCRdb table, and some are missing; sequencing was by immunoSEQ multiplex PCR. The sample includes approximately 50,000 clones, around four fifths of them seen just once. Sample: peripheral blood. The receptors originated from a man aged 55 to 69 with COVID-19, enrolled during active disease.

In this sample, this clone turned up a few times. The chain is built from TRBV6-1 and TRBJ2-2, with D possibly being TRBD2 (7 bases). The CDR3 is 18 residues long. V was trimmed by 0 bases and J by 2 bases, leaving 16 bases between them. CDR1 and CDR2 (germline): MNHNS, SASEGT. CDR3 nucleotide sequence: TGTGCCAGCAGTGAAGCGCTTTTGGGGGGGGCAAACACCGGGGAGCTGTTTTTT. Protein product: CASSEALLGGANTGELFF.

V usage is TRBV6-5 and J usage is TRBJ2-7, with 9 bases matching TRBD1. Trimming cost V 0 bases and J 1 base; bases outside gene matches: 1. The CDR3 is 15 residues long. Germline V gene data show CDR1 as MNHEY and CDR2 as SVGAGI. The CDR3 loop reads CASSYSGTGSYEQYF. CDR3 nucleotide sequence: TGTGCCAGCAGTTACTCTGGGACAGGGTCCTACGAGCAGTACTTC.

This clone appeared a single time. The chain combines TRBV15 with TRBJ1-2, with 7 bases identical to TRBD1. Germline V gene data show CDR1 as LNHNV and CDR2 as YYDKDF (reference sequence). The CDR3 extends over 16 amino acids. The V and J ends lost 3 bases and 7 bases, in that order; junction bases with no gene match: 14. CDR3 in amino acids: CATSSPEGGGESGYTF. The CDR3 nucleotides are TGTGCCACCAGCAGCCCCGAAGGAGGGGGCGAGAGTGGCTACACCTTC.

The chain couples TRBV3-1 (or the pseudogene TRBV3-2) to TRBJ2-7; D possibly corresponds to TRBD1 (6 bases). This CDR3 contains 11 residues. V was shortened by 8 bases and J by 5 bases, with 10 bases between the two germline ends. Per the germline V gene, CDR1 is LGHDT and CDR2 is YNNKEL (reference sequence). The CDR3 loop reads CASRNRDEQYF. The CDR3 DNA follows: TGTGCCAGCCGAAACAGGGACGAGCAGTACTTC.

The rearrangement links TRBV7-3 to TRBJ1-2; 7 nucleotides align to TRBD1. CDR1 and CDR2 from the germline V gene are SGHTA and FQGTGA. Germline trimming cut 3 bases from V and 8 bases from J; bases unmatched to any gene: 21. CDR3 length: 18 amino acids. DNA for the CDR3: TGTGCCAGCAGCTTCGGCCCCCCGACAGGGTCCGGATTCGGGGGCTACACCTTC. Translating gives CASSFGPPTGSGFGGYTF. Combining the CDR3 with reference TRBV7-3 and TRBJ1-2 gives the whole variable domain GAGVSQTPSNKVTEKGKYVELRCDPISGHTALYWYRQSLGQGPEFLIYFQGTGAADDSGLPNDRFFAVRPEGSVSTLKIQRTERGDSAVYLCASSFGPPTGSGFGGYTFGSGTRLTVV.

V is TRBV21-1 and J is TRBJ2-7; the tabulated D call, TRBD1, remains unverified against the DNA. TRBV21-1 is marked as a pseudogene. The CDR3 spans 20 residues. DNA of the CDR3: TGTGCCAGCAGCAAAGTGAGGGGTCTAAGGGGGACCCTGACGATCTACGAGCAGTACTTC. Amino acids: CASSKVRGLRGTLTIYEQYF.

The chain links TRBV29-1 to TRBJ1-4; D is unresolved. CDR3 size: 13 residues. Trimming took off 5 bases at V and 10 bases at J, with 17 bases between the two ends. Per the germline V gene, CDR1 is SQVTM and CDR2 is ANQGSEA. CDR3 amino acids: CSVLRSDGGKLFF. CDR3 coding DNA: TGCAGCGTTTTACGGAGCGATGGTGGAAAACTGTTTTTT.

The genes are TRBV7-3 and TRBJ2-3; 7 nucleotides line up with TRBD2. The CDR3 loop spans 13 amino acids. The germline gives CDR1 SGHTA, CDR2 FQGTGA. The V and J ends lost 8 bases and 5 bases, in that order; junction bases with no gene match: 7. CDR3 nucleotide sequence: TGTGCCAGCGGCGGGGGTCCGTTAGATACGCAGTATTTT. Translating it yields CASGGGPLDTQYF.

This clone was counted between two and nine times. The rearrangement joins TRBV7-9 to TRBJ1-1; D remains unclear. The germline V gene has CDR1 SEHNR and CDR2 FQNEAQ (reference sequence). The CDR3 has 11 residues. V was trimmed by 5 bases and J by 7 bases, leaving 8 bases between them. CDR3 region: CASSRRGEAFF. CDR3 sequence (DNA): TGTGCCAGCAGCCGCCGGGGTGAAGCTTTCTTT.

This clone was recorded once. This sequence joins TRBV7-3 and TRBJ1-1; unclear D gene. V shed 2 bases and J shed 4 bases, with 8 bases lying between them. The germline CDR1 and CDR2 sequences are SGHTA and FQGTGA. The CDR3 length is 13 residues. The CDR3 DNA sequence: TGTGCCAGCAGCTTACAGGATAGCACTGAAGCTTTCTTT. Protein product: CASSLQDSTEAFF. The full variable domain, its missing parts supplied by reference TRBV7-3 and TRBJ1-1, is GAGVSQTPSNKVTEKGKYVELRCDPISGHTALYWYRQSLGQGPEFLIYFQGTGAADDSGLPNDRFFAVRPEGSVSTLKIQRTERGDSAVYLCASSLQDSTEAFFGQGTRLTVV.

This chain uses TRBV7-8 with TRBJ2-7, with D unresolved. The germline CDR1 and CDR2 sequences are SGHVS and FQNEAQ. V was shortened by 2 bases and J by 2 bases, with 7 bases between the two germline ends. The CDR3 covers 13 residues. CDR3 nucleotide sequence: TGTGCCAGCAGCTTAAGGAGTGCCTACGAGCAGTACTTC. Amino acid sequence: CASSLRSAYEQYF.